The rows below give T cell receptor beta chains drawn from one sample of a study of T cell responses to AZD1222 COVID-19 vaccine. Data came from immunoSEQ multiplex PCR; TCRdb stores just in-frame clones and leaves some out. The data hold some 200,000 clones, with approximately 93% observed a single time. The material sequenced was peripheral blood, taken 28 days after the second AZD1222 dose. The receptors come from an adult who received the AZD1222 COVID-19 vaccine. CDR3s include the opening cysteine and the closing phenylalanine or tryptophan. The D gene is left open where the match is weak. Clone size, where shown, is once, few, many, or a class for clones that have expanded.

cdr3_aa: CATSGGQHGYTF
cdr3_nt: TGTGCCACCAGCGGGGGACAGCATGGCTACACCTTC
v_call: TRBV24-1
j_call: TRBJ1-2
d_call: TRBD1
clone_size: NA

cdr3_aa: CATSDGGVREQFF
cdr3_nt: TGTGCCACCAGTGATGGAGGGGTTCGAGAGCAGTTCTTC
v_call: TRBV24-1
j_call: TRBJ2-1
d_call: NA
clone_size: NA

cdr3_aa: CASSFPLYEQYF
cdr3_nt: TGTGCCAGCAGTTTCCCCCTCTACGAGCAGTACTTC
v_call: TRBV27
j_call: TRBJ2-7
d_call: NA
clone_size: NA

cdr3_aa: CASSGRLAVSYNEQFF
cdr3_nt: TGTGCCAGCAGTGGAAGACTAGCGGTCTCCTACAATGAGCAGTTCTTC
v_call: TRBV6-1
j_call: TRBJ2-1
d_call: TRBD2
clone_size: NA

cdr3_aa: CASRTGGTRGEQYF
cdr3_nt: TGTGCCAGCAGGACGGGCGGAACAAGGGGCGAGCAGTACTTC
v_call: TRBV6-5
j_call: TRBJ2-7
d_call: NA
clone_size: NA

cdr3_aa: CASSPIGGHTYEQYF
cdr3_nt: TGTGCCAGCAGTCCGATAGGGGGACATACCTACGAGCAGTACTTC
v_call: TRBV11-2
j_call: TRBJ2-7
d_call: NA
clone_size: NA

cdr3_aa: CARSNRVEQYF
cdr3_nt: TGTGCCAGAAGCAACAGGGTCGAGCAGTACTTC
v_call: TRBV5-3
j_call: TRBJ2-7
d_call: NA
clone_size: NA

cdr3_aa: CASSIIEGQGSSNEKLFF
cdr3_nt: TGTGCCAGTAGTATAATAGAGGGACAGGGATCCTCTAATGAAAAACTGTTTTTT
v_call: TRBV19
j_call: TRBJ1-4
d_call: TRBD1
clone_size: once

cdr3_aa: CASSLDASGSHYEQYF
cdr3_nt: TGTGCCAGCAGCTTAGACGCTAGCGGAAGCCACTACGAGCAGTACTTC
v_call: TRBV7-2
j_call: TRBJ2-7
d_call: TRBD2
clone_size: NA

cdr3_aa: CASSQEGAAGMQPQHF
cdr3_nt: TGCGCCAGCAGCCAAGAAGGGGCGGCAGGGATGCAGCCCCAGCATTTT
v_call: TRBV4-1
j_call: TRBJ1-5
d_call: NA
clone_size: NA

cdr3_aa: CASSLELYQPQHF
cdr3_nt: TGTGCCAGCAGCTTGGAATTATATCAGCCCCAGCATTTT
v_call: TRBV5-5
j_call: TRBJ1-5
d_call: NA
clone_size: few

cdr3_aa: CASNARRVKDQPQHF
cdr3_nt: TGTGCCAGCAACGCCAGGCGGGTTAAGGATCAGCCCCAGCATTTT
v_call: TRBV6-4
j_call: TRBJ1-5
d_call: NA
clone_size: once

cdr3_aa: CASSYTPREQGAGADTQYF
cdr3_nt: TGTGCCAGCAGTTACACCCCTAGGGAACAGGGGGCCGGAGCAGATACGCAGTATTTT
v_call: TRBV6-2/TRBV6-3
j_call: TRBJ2-3
d_call: TRBD1
clone_size: NA

cdr3_aa: CASSRGSVTDTQYF
cdr3_nt: TGTGCCAGCAGCCGCGGGTCAGTCACAGATACGCAGTATTTT
v_call: TRBV11-3
j_call: TRBJ2-3
d_call: NA
clone_size: NA

cdr3_aa: CASSERRTSGEKKYNEQFF
cdr3_nt: TGCGCCAGCAGTGAGCGCCGGACTAGCGGGGAGAAGAAATACAATGAGCAGTTCTTC
v_call: TRBV10-1
j_call: TRBJ2-1
d_call: TRBD2
clone_size: NA

cdr3_aa: CATSTGLAQTYEQYF
cdr3_nt: TGTGCCACCAGCACCGGACTAGCGCAGACCTACGAGCAGTACTTC
v_call: TRBV15
j_call: TRBJ2-7
d_call: TRBD2
clone_size: NA

cdr3_aa: CASALSGDEEKLFF
cdr3_nt: TGCGCCAGCGCACTGTCAGGGGACGAAGAAAAACTGTTTTTT
v_call: TRBV5-1
j_call: TRBJ1-4
d_call: NA
clone_size: NA

cdr3_aa: CASGRGLADTDTQYF
cdr3_nt: TGTGCTAGTGGCCGGGGACTAGCGGACACAGATACGCAGTATTTT
v_call: TRBV12-5
j_call: TRBJ2-3
d_call: TRBD2
clone_size: NA

cdr3_aa: CSARGTAEHF
cdr3_nt: TGCAGTGCCAGAGGGACAGCTGAGCATTTT
v_call: TRBV20-1
j_call: TRBJ1-5
d_call: TRBD1
clone_size: NA

cdr3_aa: CASSSYTSMYEQYF
cdr3_nt: TGTGCCAGCAGCTCCTATACTAGCATGTACGAGCAGTACTTC
v_call: TRBV13
j_call: TRBJ2-7
d_call: NA
clone_size: NA

cdr3_aa: CASNPRGDQPQHF
cdr3_nt: TGTGCCAGCAATCCGCGGGGAGATCAGCCCCAGCATTTT
v_call: TRBV2
j_call: TRBJ1-5
d_call: NA
clone_size: NA

cdr3_aa: CASSIGLAGGYEQYF
cdr3_nt: TGTGCCAGTAGTATAGGACTAGCGGGAGGATACGAGCAGTACTTC
v_call: TRBV19
j_call: TRBJ2-7
d_call: TRBD2
clone_size: NA